A selection of T cell receptor beta chains follows, all from one sample in a study of blood T cell repertoires in COVID-19. Produced via immunoSEQ multiplex PCR; TCRdb's table is partial and in-frame only. The sample lists some 70,000 clones; approximately 83% were seen once. The sequenced sample consisted of peripheral blood. Receptors were obtained from a woman between 55 and 75 years old with acute or convalescent COVID-19. Each CDR3 is given without its conserved first and last residue.

V gene	J gene	CDR3 protein
TRBV3-1/TRBV3-2	TRBJ2-7	ASSQLNGLAGGYEQY
TRBV25-1	TRBJ2-7	ASSESARDRAYEQY
TRBV7-2	TRBJ2-5	ASSSLRGRWETQY
TRBV12-3/TRBV12-4	TRBJ1-2	AITQGARYT
TRBV28	TRBJ1-2	ASSHRTGGYYGYT
TRBV7-8	TRBJ1-1	ASSPGTGGFGAF
TRBV6-5	TRBJ2-1	ASGPAGGVYNEQF
TRBV14	TRBJ1-6	ASSQDAGTRISPLH
TRBV9	TRBJ2-2	ASWSGQGNTGELF
TRBV25-1	TRBJ2-3	ASRAGGGTDTQY
TRBV10-3	TRBJ2-4	AISEGTGTNIQY
TRBV7-2	TRBJ1-2	ASSRILGQGNGYT
TRBV5-1	TRBJ2-7	ASSQYEQY
TRBV6-7	TRBJ1-1	ASSYFPPGVTTEAF